This T cell receptor (beta chain) appears in the sequencing data of a study of control samples from healthy donors and cancer patients. The table came from immunoSEQ multiplex PCR; TCRdb's copy has only in-frame clones and leaves some out. The sample records about 130,000 clones, 85% to 95% being singletons. There are 15 residues in the CDR3. The ends were cut back, 0 bases at V and 0 bases at J, with 9 bases in the middle. Germline-derived CDR1 and CDR2 are SQVTM and ANQGSEA. Sequenced: blood. This clonotype was sampled from a man aged 25 to 40 in good health. The chain joins TRBV29-1 to TRBJ1-3; D gene unclear. CDR3 sequence: CSVEERRSSGNTIYF. CDR3 sequence (DNA): TGCAGCGTTGAAGAGAGGAGAAGCTCTGGAAACACCATATATTTT.